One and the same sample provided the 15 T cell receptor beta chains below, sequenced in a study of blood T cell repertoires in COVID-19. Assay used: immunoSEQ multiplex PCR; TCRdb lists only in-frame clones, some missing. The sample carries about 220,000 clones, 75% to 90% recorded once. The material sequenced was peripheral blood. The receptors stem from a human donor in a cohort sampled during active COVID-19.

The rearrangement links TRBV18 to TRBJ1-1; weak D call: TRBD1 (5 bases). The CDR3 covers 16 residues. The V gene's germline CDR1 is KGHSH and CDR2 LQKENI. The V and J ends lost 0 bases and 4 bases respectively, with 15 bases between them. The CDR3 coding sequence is TGTGCCAGCTCACCACCGAGGGGCGCGGGAGTCACTGAAGCTTTCTTT. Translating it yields CASSPPRGAGVTEAFF.

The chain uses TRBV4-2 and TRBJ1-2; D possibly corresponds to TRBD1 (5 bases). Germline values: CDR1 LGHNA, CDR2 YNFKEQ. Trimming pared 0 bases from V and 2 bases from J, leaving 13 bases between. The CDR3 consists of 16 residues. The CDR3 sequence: CASSQDGRAGNYGYTF. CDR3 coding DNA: TGTGCCAGCAGCCAAGATGGAAGGGCAGGGAACTATGGCTACACCTTC.

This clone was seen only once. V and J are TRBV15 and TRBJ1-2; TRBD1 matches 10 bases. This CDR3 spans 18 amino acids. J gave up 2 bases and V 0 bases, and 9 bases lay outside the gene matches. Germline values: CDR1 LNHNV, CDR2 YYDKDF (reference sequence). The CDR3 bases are TGTGCCACCAGCAGAGATGGGACAGGGGTACCCTTAAACTATGGCTACACCTTC. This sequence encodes CATSRDGTGVPLNYGYTF. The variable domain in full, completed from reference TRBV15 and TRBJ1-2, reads DAMVIQNPRYQVTQFGKPVTLSCSQTLNHNVMYWYQQKSSQAPKLLFHYYDKDFNNEADTPDNFQSRRPNTSFCFLDIRSPGLGDTAMYLCATSRDGTGVPLNYGYTFGSGTRLTVV.

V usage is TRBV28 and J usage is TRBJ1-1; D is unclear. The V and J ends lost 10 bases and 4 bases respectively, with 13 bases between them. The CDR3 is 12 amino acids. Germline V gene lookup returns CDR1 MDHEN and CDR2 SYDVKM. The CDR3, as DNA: TGTGCCACCACGAGGGTAGTCACTGAAGCTTTCTTT. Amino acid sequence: CATTRVVTEAFF.

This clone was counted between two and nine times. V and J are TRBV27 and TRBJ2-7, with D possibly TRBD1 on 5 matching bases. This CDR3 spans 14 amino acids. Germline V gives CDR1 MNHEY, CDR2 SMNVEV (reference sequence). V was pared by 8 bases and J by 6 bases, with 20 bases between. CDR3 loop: CASYEYQGSGEQYF. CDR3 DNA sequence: TGTGCCAGCTATGAATATCAGGGTTCAGGCGAGCAGTACTTC.

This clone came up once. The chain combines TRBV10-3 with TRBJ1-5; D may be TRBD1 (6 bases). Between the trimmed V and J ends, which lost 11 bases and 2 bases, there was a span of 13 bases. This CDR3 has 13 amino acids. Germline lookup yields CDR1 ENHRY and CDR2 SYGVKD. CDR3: CAAQGSGNQPQHF. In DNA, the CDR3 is TGTGCCGCACAGGGAAGTGGCAATCAGCCCCAGCATTTT.

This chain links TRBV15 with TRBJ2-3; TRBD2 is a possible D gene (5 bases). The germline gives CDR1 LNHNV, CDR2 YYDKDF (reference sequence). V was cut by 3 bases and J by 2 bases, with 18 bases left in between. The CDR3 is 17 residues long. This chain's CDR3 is CATSRGTADYNTDTQYF. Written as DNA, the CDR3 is TGTGCCACCAGCAGGGGTACAGCTGACTATAACACAGATACGCAGTATTTT. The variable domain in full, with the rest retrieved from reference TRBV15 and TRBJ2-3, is DAMVIQNPRYQVTQFGKPVTLSCSQTLNHNVMYWYQQKSSQAPKLLFHYYDKDFNNEADTPDNFQSRRPNTSFCFLDIRSPGLGDTAMYLCATSRGTADYNTDTQYFGPGTRLTVL.

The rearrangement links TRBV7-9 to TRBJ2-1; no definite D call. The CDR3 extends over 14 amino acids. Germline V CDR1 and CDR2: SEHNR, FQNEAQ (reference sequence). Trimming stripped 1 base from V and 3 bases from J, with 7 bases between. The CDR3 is CASSLGASYNEQFF. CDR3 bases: TGTGCCAGCAGCTTAGGGGCCAGCTACAATGAGCAGTTCTTC.

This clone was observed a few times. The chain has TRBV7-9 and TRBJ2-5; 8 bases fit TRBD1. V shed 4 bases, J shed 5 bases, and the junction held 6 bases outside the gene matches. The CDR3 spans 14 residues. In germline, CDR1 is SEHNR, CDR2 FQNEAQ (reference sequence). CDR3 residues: CASSSSGGRETQYF. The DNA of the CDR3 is TGTGCCAGCAGCTCGTCAGGGGGCCGGGAGACCCAGTACTTC.

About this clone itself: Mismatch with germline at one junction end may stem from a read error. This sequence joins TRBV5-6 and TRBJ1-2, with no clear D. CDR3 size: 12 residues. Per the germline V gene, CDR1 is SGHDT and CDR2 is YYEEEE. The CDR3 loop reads CASSLGRPDLIF. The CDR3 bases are TGTGCCAGCAGCTTGGGGAGGCCCGATCTGATCTTC.

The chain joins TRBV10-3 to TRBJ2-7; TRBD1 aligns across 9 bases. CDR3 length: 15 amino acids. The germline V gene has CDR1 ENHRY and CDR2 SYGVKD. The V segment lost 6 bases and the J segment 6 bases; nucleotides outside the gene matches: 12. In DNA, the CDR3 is TGTGCCATCAGCCCACCCCCACAGGGGGCTAGCGAGCAGTACTTC. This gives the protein CAISPPPQGASEQYF.

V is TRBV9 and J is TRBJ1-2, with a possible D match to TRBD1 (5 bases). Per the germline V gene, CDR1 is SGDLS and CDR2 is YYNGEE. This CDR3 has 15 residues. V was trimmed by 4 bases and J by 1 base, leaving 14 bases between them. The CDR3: CASSPIDRFNYGYTF. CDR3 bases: TGTGCCAGCAGCCCGATCGACAGATTTAACTATGGCTACACCTTC. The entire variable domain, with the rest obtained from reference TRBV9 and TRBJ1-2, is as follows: DSGVTQTPKHLITATGQRVTLRCSPRSGDLSVYWYQQSLDQGLQFLIQYYNGEERAKGNILERFSAQQFPDLHSELNLSSLELGDSALYFCASSPIDRFNYGYTFGSGTRLTVV.

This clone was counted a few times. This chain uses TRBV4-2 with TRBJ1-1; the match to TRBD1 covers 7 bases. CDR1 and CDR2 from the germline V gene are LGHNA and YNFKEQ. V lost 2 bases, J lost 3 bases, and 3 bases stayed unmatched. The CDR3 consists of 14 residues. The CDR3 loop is CASSQQGTDTEAFF. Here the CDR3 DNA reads TGTGCCAGCAGCCAACAAGGGACAGACACTGAAGCTTTCTTT.

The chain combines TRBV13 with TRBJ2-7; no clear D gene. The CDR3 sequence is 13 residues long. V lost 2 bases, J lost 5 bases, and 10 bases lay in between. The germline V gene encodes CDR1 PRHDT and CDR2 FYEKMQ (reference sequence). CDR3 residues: CASSLTEIHEQYF. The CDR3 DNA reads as TGTGCCAGCAGCTTAACGGAGATCCACGAGCAGTACTTC.

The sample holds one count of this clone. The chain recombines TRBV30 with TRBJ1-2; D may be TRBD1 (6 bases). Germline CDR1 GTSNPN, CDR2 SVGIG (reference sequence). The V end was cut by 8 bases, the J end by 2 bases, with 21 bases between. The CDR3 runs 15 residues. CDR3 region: CARGGYLGANYGYTF. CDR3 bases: TGTGCCCGGGGGGGCTACCTGGGGGCCAACTATGGCTACACCTTC.